A selection of T cell receptor beta chains follows, all from one sample in a study of T-cell reconstitution after alpha-beta-depleted transplantation in children. TCRdb processed the PCR reads anew with MiXCR; each CDR3 protein has one entry. Among around 700,000 distinct CDR3 sequences, around 14% were seen once, and the ten largest hold 0.79%. Material: PBMCs, obtained before TCRalphabeta/CD19-depleted stem cell transplant. The receptors were sampled from a girl aged 2-10 years with congenital amegakaryocytic thrombocytopenia, due to receive a stem cell transplant. Both conserved end residues are part of each CDR3. The D gene is left open where the match is weak. Clone size, where shown, is once, few, many, or a class for clones that have expanded.

TRBJ2-1,TRBD1,-,16,TRBV20-1,TGCAGTGCTAGTCTGGGACAGCCCTCCGGATACAATGAGCAGTTCTTC,CSASLGQPSGYNEQFF
TRBJ1-2,TRBD1,many,14,TRBV7-2,TGTGCCAGCAGCTTGGATCCCGGGACAGGCGGCTACACCTTC,CASSLDPGTGGYTF
TRBJ1-2,TRBD1,few,14,TRBV7-2,TGTGCCAGCAGCGTCCCCGGGACAGGGTGGGGCTACACCTTC,CASSVPGTGWGYTF
TRBJ2-3,TRBD2,few,21,TRBV5-1,TGCGCCAGCAGCTTACAACCCTTCGCTAGCGGGGAAACTACTAGCACAGATACGCAGTATTTT,CASSLQPFASGETTSTDTQYF
TRBJ2-1,TRBD2,many,12,TRBV5-1,TGCGCCAGCAGCTTACTAGCGGGAGAAGTGTTCTTC,CASSLLAGEVFF
TRBJ1-2,-,-,18,TRBV5-1,TGCGCCAGCAGCTCTCGAGGGTGGGCGGACGAAGCTAACTATGGCTACACCTTC,CASSSRGWADEANYGYTF
TRBJ2-5,-,once,14,TRBV2,TGTGCCAGCAGTGCCCATGGGTCCCAAGAGACCCAGTACTTC,CASSAHGSQETQYF
TRBJ2-7,-,-,15,TRBV7-6,TGTGCCAGCAGCTTAGAAGGGCGGCTCCTATCCGAGCAGTACTTC,CASSLEGRLLSEQYF
TRBJ2-7,TRBD1,few,12,TRBV15,TGTGCCACCTGCGACAGGGCCTACGAGCAGTACTTC,CATCDRAYEQYF
TRBJ2-5,TRBD2,many,13,TRBV9,TGTGCCAGCTCGCGGGAGGTTCGGGAGACCCAGTACTTC,CASSREVRETQYF
TRBJ1-5,-,few,15,TRBV5-1,TGCGCCAGCAGCACAGTGTACGGTCAAAATCAGCCCCAGCATTTT,CASSTVYGQNQPQHF
TRBJ2-2,TRBD1,-,16,TRBV29-1,TGCAGCGTTGACCTGCCGGGACAGGGGGCATCCGGGGAGCTGTTTTTT,CSVDLPGQGASGELFF
TRBJ2-5,TRBD2,few,16,TRBV7-8,TGTGCCAGCAGCTTGGCCCTAGCGGGATTGGCGGAGACCCAGTACTTC,CASSLALAGLAETQYF
TRBJ1-2,-,many,14,TRBV7-9,TGTGCCAGCGTTTTTCCTCAACAGGAGTATGGCTACACCTTC,CASVFPQQEYGYTF
TRBJ2-1,-,-,13,TRBV12-3/TRBV12-4,TGTGCCAGCGGGGTGGGGGGTGGTGGTGAGCAGTTCTTC,CASGVGGGGEQFF
TRBJ2-5,-,many,14,TRBV12-3/TRBV12-4,TGTGCCAGCAGTCCCTCGGACCTCCAAGAGACCCAGTACTTC,CASSPSDLQETQYF
TRBJ1-1,-,-,11,TRBV20-1,TGCAGTGCCGACCGGGACACTGAAGCTTTCTTT,CSADRDTEAFF
TRBJ2-1,-,many,11,TRBV20-1,TGCAGTGCCTATGGGGGTAATGAGCAGTTCTTC,CSAYGGNEQFF
TRBJ2-7,-,few,16,TRBV28,TGTGCCAGCAGTAGACTAGTCGATCCCGTAGGAGGCGAGCAGTACTTC,CASSRLVDPVGGEQYF
TRBJ1-6,-,many,14,TRBV6-5,TGTGCCAGCAGTTACGGCGATTCGGGTTCACCCCTCCACTTT,CASSYGDSGSPLHF
TRBJ2-1,-,-,12,TRBV20-1,TGCAGTGGTACGCGAGCTCGCGATGAGCAGTTCTTC,CSGTRARDEQFF
TRBJ2-1,TRBD1,few,15,TRBV12-3/TRBV12-4,TGTGCCAGCAGACCCACCGGGACAGGGGTAAATGAGCAGTTCTTC,CASRPTGTGVNEQFF
TRBJ2-7,-,-,13,TRBV28,TGTGCCAGCAGGCGCGCGGGCTCCTACGAGCAGTACTTC,CASRRAGSYEQYF
TRBJ1-4,-,many,13,TRBV29-1,TGCAGCGTTCTTGGGCAGTGGAATGAAAAACTGTTTTTT,CSVLGQWNEKLFF
TRBJ2-1,TRBD2,-,14,TRBV29-1,TGCAGCGTTGCTCGGACTAGCGGGAACGATGAGCAGTTCTTC,CSVARTSGNDEQFF
TRBJ2-1,-,few,15,TRBV12-3/TRBV12-4,TGTGCCAGCAGTTTAAGGGTAGGGCCCGGAGGGCGTGTGACCTTC,CASSLRVGPGGRVTF
TRBJ1-1,-,many,14,TRBV12-3/TRBV12-4,TGTGCCAGCAGCCCAGGGGTAGATGGCACTGAAGCTTTCTTT,CASSPGVDGTEAFF
TRBJ2-1,-,few,14,TRBV7-8,TGTGCCAGCAGCTCCTGGGACTCCTACAATGAGCAGTTCTTC,CASSSWDSYNEQFF
TRBJ2-1,TRBD2,-,17,TRBV20-1,TGCAGTGCTACGGACCCACGACTCGGGAGGTCCTACAATGAGCAGTTCTTC,CSATDPRLGRSYNEQFF
TRBJ2-2,TRBD1,few,16,TRBV3-1,TGTGCCAGCAGCCAAGGGACAGGGTGGGTCACCGGGGAGCTGTTTTTT,CASSQGTGWVTGELFF
TRBJ2-1,TRBD2,many,15,TRBV4-1,TGCGCCAGCAGCCGCTTGGGACTAGGCTACAATGAGCAGTTCTTC,CASSRLGLGYNEQFF
TRBJ2-7,TRBD2,few,17,TRBV20-1,TGCAGTGCTAGTTCCCCTTGGCTAGCGGGAGTCCCCTACGAGCAGTACTTC,CSASSPWLAGVPYEQYF
TRBJ2-5,-,few,14,TRBV19,TGTGCCAGTAGTATTCTTGGGGGCCGGGAGACCCAGTACTTC,CASSILGGRETQYF
TRBJ1-5,-,-,15,TRBV15,TGTGCCACCAGCAGAGATACGAGACGGAGTCAGCCCCAGCATTTT,CATSRDTRRSQPQHF
TRBJ2-5,-,-,18,TRBV12-3/TRBV12-4,TGTGCCAGCAGTTTTGGAGGGGGCCTTGCCCCAAACAGAGAGACCCAGTACTTC,CASSFGGGLAPNRETQYF
TRBJ2-1,TRBD2,few,17,TRBV4-1,TGCGCCAGCAGCCGACAGACCACCAAGCGGGAGACGCATGAGCAGTTCTTC,CASSRQTTKRETHEQFF
TRBJ1-3,-,many,14,TRBV5-1,TGCGCCAGCAGCTCTTCAGATCGTGGAAACACCATATATTTT,CASSSSDRGNTIYF
TRBJ2-7,-,few,15,TRBV12-3/TRBV12-4,TGTGCCAGCAGCAGCCTGGGCAAAGGGTCCTACGAGCAGTACTTC,CASSSLGKGSYEQYF
TRBJ2-1,TRBD2,-,17,TRBV20-1,TGCAGTGCTGCGGGACTAGCGGGCCGGAGCTCCTACAATGAGCAGTTCTTC,CSAAGLAGRSSYNEQFF
TRBJ1-3,TRBD1,many,15,TRBV28,TGTGCCAGCATGTACCAGGGGGCCCCTGGAAACACCATATATTTT,CASMYQGAPGNTIYF
TRBJ2-7,TRBD2,-,14,TRBV20-1,TGCAGTGCTACCGGGGGGAACAGCCCCTACGAGCAGCACTTC,CSATGGNSPYEQHF
TRBJ2-1,-,many,12,TRBV9,TGTGCCAGCAGCCACCGTCGGGATGAGCAGTTCTTC,CASSHRRDEQFF
TRBJ1-6,TRBD1,many,16,TRBV4-2,TGTGCCAGCAGCCAGATGACAGGGGAGGTTAATTCACCCCTCCACTTT,CASSQMTGEVNSPLHF
TRBJ2-1,TRBD1,few,16,TRBV12-3/TRBV12-4,TGTGCCAGCAGCCCAAAAATCGGACAGGGGTGGAATGAGCAGTTCTTC,CASSPKIGQGWNEQFF
TRBJ1-2,-,many,13,TRBV5-1,TGCGCCAGCAGCTCCGGAGCTAACTATGGCTACACCTTC,CASSSGANYGYTF
TRBJ2-3,TRBD2,few,15,TRBV5-1,TGCGCCAGCAGCGTGACTAGCGGGAGGAGAGATACGCAGTATTTT,CASSVTSGRRDTQYF
TRBJ1-1,TRBD1,-,15,TRBV5-1,TGCGCCAGCAGCTTGGAGAGACAGGGGGCCACTGAAGCTTTCTTT,CASSLERQGATEAFF
TRBJ2-5,TRBD2,few,16,TRBV10-3,TGTGCCATCAGTGAGGGGAGGGCGTCGGACAAAGAGACCCAGTACTTC,CAISEGRASDKETQYF
TRBJ1-3,TRBD1,many,14,TRBV12-3/TRBV12-4,TGTGCCAGCAGTGGACAGGGGGGAGGAAACACCATATATTTT,CASSGQGGGNTIYF
TRBJ2-3,TRBD2,many,17,TRBV5-1,TGCGCCAGCAGCCAGAACCGACTAGCGGGGCACACAGATACGCAGTATTTT,CASSQNRLAGHTDTQYF
TRBJ2-6,TRBD1,many,16,TRBV29-1,TGCAGCGTTGGTAGGACAGGGTATTGTGGGGCCAACGTCCTGACTTTC,CSVGRTGYCGANVLTF
TRBJ2-1,TRBD2,few,21,TRBV6-4,TGTGCCAGCAGAACCACGCGGAGGACTAGCGGGAGGTACAGCTCCTACAATGAGCAGTTCTTC,CASRTTRRTSGRYSSYNEQFF
TRBJ2-7,TRBD2,once,12,TRBV5-1,TGCGCCAGCAGCTGGGGGGGGGACGAGCAGTACTTC,CASSWGGDEQYF